Below, 31 T cell receptor beta chains from the same sample are listed, as sequenced in a study of cytomegalovirus exposure and HLA in healthy donors. This PCR relied on a set of 60 Vbeta primers and 13 Jbeta primers. Sequencing was performed with immunoSEQ multiplex PCR; in TCRdb, only in-frame clones are kept and a portion is missing. This repertoire shows 150,000 to 200,000 clones, 79% found once; its top ten account for approximately 2.1%. The sample taken for sequencing was PBMCs. Source of these receptors: a woman aged 45-60 years in good health and CMV-seronegative.

V is TRBV14 and J is TRBJ1-2, with 7 bases lining up with TRBD1. Trimming cost V 3 bases and J 7 bases; bases outside gene matches: 5. This CDR3 region has 13 residues. Germline CDR1 and CDR2: SGHDN and FVKESK. This CDR3 reads CASSHTGASGYTF. In nucleotides, the CDR3 is TGTGCCAGCAGCCACACAGGGGCCAGTGGCTACACCTTC.

To note about this clone: Compared with germline, one end of the junction differs, possibly owing to a read error. The rearrangement uses TRBV7-9 and TRBJ2-7; 7 bases map to TRBD1. Germline V gene lookup returns CDR1 SEHNR and CDR2 FQNEAQ (reference sequence). This CDR3 is 14 amino acids long. The CDR3 loop is CSSRYRDSSYEQYF. CDR3 DNA: TGTTCCAGCAGGTACCGGGACAGTTCCTACGAGCAGTACTTC.

The chain employs TRBV7-2 and TRBJ2-3, with TRBD1 matching 7 bases. From germline, CDR1 is SGHTA and CDR2 FQGNSA. The junction had 3 bases not matched to a gene; V was cut back by 0 bases and J by 3 bases. The CDR3 is made up of 15 amino acids. The CDR3 sequence: CASSLAYRGTDTQYF. The CDR3 bases are TGTGCCAGCAGCTTAGCTTACAGGGGAACAGATACGCAGTATTTT.

The count of this clone is one. The chain couples TRBV19 to TRBJ2-3; no clear D. CDR1 is LNHDA and CDR2 is SQIVND in the germline V gene (reference sequence). The CDR3 has 14 residues. Deletions cut 1 base from V and 2 bases from J, with 7 bases between. The CDR3 spells CASSIGVTTDTQYF. CDR3 bases: TGTGCCAGTAGTATAGGAGTAACCACAGATACGCAGTATTTT. The full variable domain, rest sourced from reference TRBV19 and TRBJ2-3, is DGGITQSPKYLFRKEGQNVTLSCEQNLNHDAMYWYRQDPGQGLRLIYYSQIVNDFQKGDIAEGYSVSREKKESFPLTVTSAQKNPTAFYLCASSIGVTTDTQYFGPGTRLTVL.

The chain has TRBV6-6 and TRBJ2-1; D gene uncertain. From germline, CDR1 is MNHNY and CDR2 SVGAGI (reference sequence). The CDR3 totals 12 residues. Trimming pared 8 bases from V and 6 bases from J, leaving 11 bases between. The CDR3 nucleotides are TGTGCCAGCCTAAGTGACACCAATGAGCAGTTCTTC. Translated, it gives CASLSDTNEQFF.

The chain combines TRBV7-9 with TRBJ2-5, with a weak D call TRBD1 (6 bases). The CDR3 length is 14 residues. Looked up from germline, CDR1 is SEHNR and CDR2 is FQNEAQ (reference sequence). With 7 bases removed from V and 1 base from J, the gap between germline ends came to 13 bases. CDR3 in DNA: TGTGCCAGCAACTCACAGGGAATCCAAGAGACCCAGTACTTC. It is translated as CASNSQGIQETQYF. Using reference TRBV7-9 and TRBJ2-5 for the parts outside the CDR3, the full variable domain is DTGVSQNPRHKITKRGQNVTFRCDPISEHNRLYWYRQTLGQGPEFLTYFQNEAQLEKSRLLSDRFSAERPKGSFSTLEIQRTEQGDSAMYLCASNSQGIQETQYFGPGTRLLVL.

V usage is TRBV28 and J usage is TRBJ2-5; D is undetermined. The CDR3 totals 11 residues. Trimming removed 3 bases from V and 4 bases from J, with 3 bases in between. The germline V gene encodes CDR1 MDHEN and CDR2 SYDVKM. The CDR3 coding sequence is TGTGCCAGCAGTTTCGGAGAGACCCAGTACTTC. As protein: CASSFGETQYF.

The chain's CDR3 is CASSQGTPNEKLFF. The CDR3 coding sequence is TGTGCCAGCAGCCAAGGGACACCAAATGAAAAACTGTTTTTT. This chain joins TRBV14 and TRBJ1-4, with D possibly TRBD1 on 5 matching bases. Germline loops: CDR1 SGHDN, CDR2 FVKESK. CDR3 length: 14 amino acids. Trimming took 1 base from V and 5 from J, leaving 8 bases between them.

CDR3 coding DNA: TGTGCCAGTAGTACCAGCGGGAGGGGGGAGACAGATACGCAGTATTTT. It encodes CASSTSGRGETDTQYF. The J gene is TRBJ2-3, the V gene TRBV19; 10 nucleotides line up with TRBD2. The CDR3 runs 16 residues. V gave up 4 bases and J gave up 3 bases; unmatched junction bases: 7. The germline CDR1 and CDR2 sequences are LNHDA and SQIVND (reference sequence).

Turning to this clone: Relative to the germline gene, one junction end is altered; a read error may explain this. V usage is TRBV7-9 and J usage is TRBJ2-7; the match to TRBD1 covers 12 bases. The CDR3 consists of 16 residues. Germline assignment: CDR1 SEHNR and CDR2 FQNEAQ (reference sequence). The CDR3 spells CSSSLEGTGGRYEQYF. Here the CDR3 DNA reads TGTTCCAGCAGCTTGGAGGGGACAGGGGGCAGATACGAGCAGTACTTC.

J is TRBJ2-1 and V is TRBV7-8; D unresolved. Between the trimmed V and J ends, which lost 4 bases and 2 bases, there was a span of 12 bases. The CDR3 contains 15 residues. Germline V gene data show CDR1 as SGHVS and CDR2 as FQNEAQ. CDR3 protein: CASSSPPETYNEQFF. The CDR3 DNA reads as TGTGCCAGCAGCTCCCCCCCTGAGACCTACAATGAGCAGTTCTTC.

The DNA for the CDR3 is TGTGCCAGCAGCTCACAGGGTGCGGGCTATGGCTACACCTTC. It codes for CASSSQGAGYGYTF. The genes are TRBV5-4 and TRBJ1-2; tentative D call: TRBD1 (6 bases). CDR1 is SGHNT and CDR2 is YYREEE in the germline V gene (reference sequence). V shed 3 bases and J shed 4 bases, with 13 bases lying between them. This CDR3 comprises 14 residues.

This chain joins TRBV5-4 and TRBJ2-1; 7 bases map to TRBD2. V was clipped by 6 bases and J by 1 base; unmatched bases: 10. Per the germline V gene, CDR1 is SGHNT and CDR2 is YYREEE (reference sequence). The CDR3 runs 16 residues. CDR3 sequence (DNA): TGTGCCAGCACCCCGCGGGGCGGGAGATCCTACAATGAGCAGTTCTTC. This translates into CASTPRGGRSYNEQFF.

A word on this clone: Distinct nucleotide sequences in the sample also encode this CDR3. This chain uses TRBV7-8 with TRBJ2-5, with 12 bases that match TRBD2. The germline CDR1 and CDR2 sequences are SGHVS and FQNEAQ. CDR3 length equals 18 residues. V was pared by 2 bases and J by 7 bases, with 14 bases of the junction left unmatched. The DNA for the CDR3 is TGTGCCAGCAGCTTAACCCAGCCGACTAGCGGGAGTGCGGGGACCCAGTACTTC. Translating gives CASSLTQPTSGSAGTQYF. Drawing the rest from reference TRBV7-8 and TRBJ2-5, the complete variable domain is GAGVSQSPRYKVAKRGQDVALRCDPISGHVSLFWYQQALGQGPEFLTYFQNEAQLDKSGLPSDRFFAERPEGSVSTLKIQRTQQEDSAVYLCASSLTQPTSGSAGTQYFGPGTRLLVL.

The V gene is TRBV27, the J gene TRBJ2-6; D call uncertain. Trimming pared 2 bases from V and 0 bases from J, leaving 11 bases between. Germline-derived CDR1 and CDR2 are MNHEY and SMNVEV (reference sequence). The CDR3 covers 17 residues. CDR3: CASSLPEYYSGANVLTF. CDR3 nucleotide sequence: TGTGCCAGCAGTTTACCAGAATACTACTCTGGGGCCAACGTCCTGACTTTC.

The chain recombines TRBV29-1 with TRBJ2-4; 10 positions match TRBD1. CDR3 length: 14 amino acids. From germline, CDR1 is SQVTM and CDR2 ANQGSEA. Losses at the gene ends were 7 bases for V and 2 bases for J; bases not matched to a gene: 5. This CDR3 reads CSARDRGTKNIQYF. DNA for the CDR3: TGCAGCGCTAGGGACAGGGGAACCAAAAACATTCAGTACTTC.

The genes are TRBV11-2 and TRBJ2-2, with D maybe TRBD2 (7 bases). Germline V gene lookup returns CDR1 SGHAT and CDR2 FQNNGV. The V gene lost 1 base and the J gene lost 13 bases, with 13 bases spanning the gap. The CDR3 loop spans 13 amino acids. CDR3 amino acids: CASSLGGGAGLFF. Here the CDR3 DNA reads TGTGCCAGCAGCTTAGGAGGGGGGGCTGGGCTGTTTTTT.

The chain recombines TRBV5-1 with TRBJ2-3; weak D call: TRBD1 (6 bases). V gave up 4 bases and J gave up 2 bases, with 14 bases separating them. Germline V gene sequence: CDR1 SGHRS, CDR2 YFSETQ. The CDR3 is 15 residues long. DNA for the CDR3: TGCGCCAGCAGCGGCCCCAGGGGCTTCACAGATACGCAGTATTTT. Protein: CASSGPRGFTDTQYF.

The gene calls are TRBV7-9 and TRBJ1-5; the match to TRBD1 covers 7 bases. CDR3 size: 16 residues. Per the germline V gene, CDR1 is SEHNR and CDR2 is FQNEAQ (reference sequence). V dropped 2 bases and J dropped 7; count of bases not matched to a gene: 11. The CDR3 region is CASSLQGTTGNQPQHF. The CDR3 nucleotides read TGTGCCAGCAGCTTACAAGGTACGACAGGGAACCAGCCCCAGCATTTT.

The DNA of the CDR3 is TGTGCCAGCAGCTTACTTCAGGGAGGGGGAACTGAAGCTTTCTTT. Its translation is CASSLLQGGGTEAFF. The chain combines TRBV7-8 with TRBJ1-1, with D possibly being TRBD1 (6 bases). Trimming pared 2 bases from V and 5 bases from J, leaving 15 bases between. CDR3 length: 15 amino acids. Germline-derived CDR1 and CDR2 are SGHVS and FQNEAQ.

CDR3 sequence (DNA): TGTGCCAGCAACCTTCGGGAACAGTTAAATGAAAAACTGTTTTTT. As protein: CASNLREQLNEKLFF. The chain uses TRBV28 and TRBJ1-4; D gene unclear. The CDR3 totals 15 residues. V was shortened by 7 bases and J by 5 bases, with 17 bases between the two germline ends. Germline V gives CDR1 MDHEN, CDR2 SYDVKM.

The chain combines TRBV7-9 with TRBJ1-2, with 9 bases fitting TRBD1. CDR3 length equals 14 residues. Per the germline V gene, CDR1 is SEHNR and CDR2 is FQNEAQ (reference sequence). The V segment lost 0 bases and the J segment 6 bases; nucleotides outside the gene matches: 2. For the CDR3, the DNA is TGTGCCAGCAGCTTAGCACAGGGGGCCCATGGCTACACCTTC. Amino acids: CASSLAQGAHGYTF.

The chain links TRBV7-2 to TRBJ1-4; D unresolved. The germline V gene encodes CDR1 SGHTA and CDR2 FQGNSA. V was trimmed by 5 bases and J by 7 bases, leaving 23 bases between them. The CDR3 length is 17 residues. The CDR3, as DNA: TGTGCCAGCAGCCGGCCCACCGCCTTTCTCGGGAGTGAAAAACTGTTTTTT. Translating gives CASSRPTAFLGSEKLFF. Full variable domain (rest looked up from reference TRBV7-2 and TRBJ1-4): GAGVSQSPSNKVTEKGKDVELRCDPISGHTALYWYRQSLGQGLEFLIYFQGNSAPDKSGLPSDRFSAERTGGSVSTLTIQRTQQEDSAVYLCASSRPTAFLGSEKLFFGSGTQLSVL.

J is TRBJ1-3 and V is TRBV16, with 7 nucleotides matching TRBD1. V shed 1 base, J shed 1 base, and the junction held 1 base outside the gene matches. Germline assignment: CDR1 KGHSY and CDR2 FQNENV. The CDR3 extends over 15 amino acids. The CDR3 sequence is CASSQYRGSGNTIYF. As DNA, the CDR3 is TGTGCCAGCAGCCAATACAGGGGATCTGGAAACACCATATATTTT. Supplemented by reference TRBV16 and TRBJ1-3, the full variable domain reads GEEVAQTPKHLVRGEGQKAKLYCAPIKGHSYVFWYQQVLKNEFKFLISFQNENVFDETGMPKERFSAKCLPNSPCSLEIQATKLEDSAVYFCASSQYRGSGNTIYFGEGSWLTVV.

Turning to this clone: Other DNA sequences of this sample code for an identical CDR3. This chain joins TRBV7-9 and TRBJ2-7; the D gene is possibly TRBD1 (5 bases). The germline CDR1 and CDR2 sequences are SEHNR and FQNEAQ (reference sequence). The V gene lost 4 bases and the J gene lost 3 bases, with 10 bases spanning the gap. This CDR3 contains 13 residues. CDR3 nucleotides: TGTGCCAGCAGCTCCGGACAATACTACGAGCAGTACTTC. This sequence encodes CASSSGQYYEQYF.

This clone was seen only once. The chain recombines TRBV13 with TRBJ2-5; D remains ambiguous. TRBJ2-7 matches the DNA end more closely, so the J call is doubtful. In germline, CDR1 is PRHDT, CDR2 FYEKMQ (reference sequence). The CDR3 totals 13 residues. The CDR3 here is CASSLGPLFEQYF. The CDR3 DNA follows: TGTGCCAGCAGCTTAGGTCCCCTTTTCGAGCAGTACTTC.

The chain recombines TRBV9 with TRBJ2-3; D possibly corresponds to TRBD1 (7 bases). Germline V gene data show CDR1 as SGDLS and CDR2 as YYNGEE. The germline V and J ends were trimmed by 1 base and 2 bases, with 17 bases remaining between them. The CDR3 has 17 amino acids. The CDR3 nucleotides are TGTGCCAGCAGCGTAAGACAGGGAGGACACCCCACAGATACGCAGTATTTT. Encoded protein: CASSVRQGGHPTDTQYF.

This chain links TRBV9 with TRBJ2-3, with TRBD2 matching over 7 bases. The CDR3 contains 17 residues. The V segment lost 0 bases and the J segment 4 bases; nucleotides outside the gene matches: 11. Germline V gene lookup returns CDR1 SGDLS and CDR2 YYNGEE. The CDR3 sequence: CASSVAQAGAAPDTQYF. The CDR3 DNA reads TGTGCCAGCAGCGTAGCTCAGGCGGGAGCAGCCCCAGATACGCAGTATTTT.

The rearrangement joins TRBV18 to TRBJ2-5, with TRBD2 matching 11 bases. V lost 5 bases to trimming and J lost 1 base; unmatched junction nucleotides: 6. Germline CDR1 reads KGHSH; CDR2 reads LQKENI. This CDR3 comprises 16 residues. CDR3 nucleotide sequence: TGTGCCAGCTCATCTCTAGCGGGGGGCTCCCAAGAGACCCAGTACTTC. It yields the protein CASSSLAGGSQETQYF. Using reference TRBV18 and TRBJ2-5 for the parts outside the CDR3, the full variable domain is NAGVMQNPRHLVRRRGQEARLRCSPMKGHSHVYWYRQLPEEGLKFMVYLQKENIIDESGMPKERFSAEFPKEGPSILRIQQVVRGDSAAYFCASSSLAGGSQETQYFGPGTRLLVL.

This clone was seen once. The V and J genes are TRBV7-2 and TRBJ1-1, with 11 bases matching TRBD1. V shed 2 bases, J shed 3 bases, and the junction held 14 bases outside the gene matches. The CDR3 length is 19 residues. The germline CDR1 and CDR2 sequences are SGHTA and FQGNSA. Here the CDR3 reads CASSLSMWGTGGRYTEAFF. The CDR3 DNA sequence: TGTGCCAGCAGCTTAAGCATGTGGGGGACAGGGGGTAGGTACACTGAAGCTTTCTTT.

This sequence joins TRBV28 and TRBJ1-5, with TRBD1 matching over 7 bases. The CDR3 consists of 17 residues. Trimming took 6 bases from V and 0 from J; bases not matched to a gene: 11. In germline, CDR1 is MDHEN, CDR2 SYDVKM. CDR3 coding DNA: TGTGCCAGCAGCCACGGGACAGTGGCATATAGCAATCAGCCCCAGCATTTT. It specifies CASSHGTVAYSNQPQHF. The variable domain in full, with the rest retrieved from reference TRBV28 and TRBJ1-5, is DVKVTQSSRYLVKRTGEKVFLECVQDMDHENMFWYRQDPGLGLRLIYFSYDVKMKEKGDIPEGYSVSREKKERFSLILESASTNQTSMYLCASSHGTVAYSNQPQHFGDGTRLSIL.